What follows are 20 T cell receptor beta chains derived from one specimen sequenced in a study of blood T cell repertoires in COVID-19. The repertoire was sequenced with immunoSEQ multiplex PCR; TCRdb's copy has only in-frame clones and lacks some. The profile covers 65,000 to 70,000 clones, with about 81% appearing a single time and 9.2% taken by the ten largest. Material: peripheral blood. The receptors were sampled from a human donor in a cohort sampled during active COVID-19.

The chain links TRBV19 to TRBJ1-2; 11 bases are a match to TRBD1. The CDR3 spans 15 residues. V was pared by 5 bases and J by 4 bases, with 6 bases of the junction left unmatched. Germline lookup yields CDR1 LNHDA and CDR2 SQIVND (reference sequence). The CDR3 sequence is CASSARDRGTYGYTF. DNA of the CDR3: TGTGCCAGTAGTGCCCGGGACAGGGGGACCTATGGCTACACCTTC.

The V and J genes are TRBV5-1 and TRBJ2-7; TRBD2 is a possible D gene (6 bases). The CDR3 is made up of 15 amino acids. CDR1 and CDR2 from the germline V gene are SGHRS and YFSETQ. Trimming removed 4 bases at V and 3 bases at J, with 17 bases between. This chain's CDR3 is CASSPGDLPSYEQYF. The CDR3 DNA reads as TGCGCCAGCAGCCCCGGGGACTTGCCTAGCTACGAGCAGTACTTC.

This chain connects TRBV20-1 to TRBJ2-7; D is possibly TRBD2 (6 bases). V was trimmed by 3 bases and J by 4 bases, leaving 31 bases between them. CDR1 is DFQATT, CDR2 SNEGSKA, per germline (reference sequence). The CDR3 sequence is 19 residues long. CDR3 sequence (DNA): TGCAGTGCTAGTTCCTTCTCCCTATCTCGTAGCGGTACCTTATACGAGCAGTACTTC. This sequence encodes CSASSFSLSRSGTLYEQYF.

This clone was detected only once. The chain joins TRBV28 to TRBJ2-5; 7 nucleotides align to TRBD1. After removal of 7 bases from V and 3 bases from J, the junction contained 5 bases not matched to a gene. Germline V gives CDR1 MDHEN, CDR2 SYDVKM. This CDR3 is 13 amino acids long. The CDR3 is CASTPDREETQYF. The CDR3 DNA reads TGTGCCAGCACCCCTGACAGGGAAGAGACCCAGTACTTC.

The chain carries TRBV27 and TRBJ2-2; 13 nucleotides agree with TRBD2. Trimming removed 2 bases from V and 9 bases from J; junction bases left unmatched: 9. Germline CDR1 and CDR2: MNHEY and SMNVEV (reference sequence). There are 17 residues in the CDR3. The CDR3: CASSLAVLAGGPRELFF. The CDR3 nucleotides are TGTGCCAGCAGTTTAGCCGTACTAGCGGGAGGGCCGCGGGAGCTGTTTTTT.

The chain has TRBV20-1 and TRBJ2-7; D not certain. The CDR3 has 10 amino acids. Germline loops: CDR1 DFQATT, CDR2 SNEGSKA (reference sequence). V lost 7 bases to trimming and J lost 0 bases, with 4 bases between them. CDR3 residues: CSVISYEQYF. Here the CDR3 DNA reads TGCAGTGTTATCTCCTACGAGCAGTACTTC.

CDR3 nucleotide sequence: TGTGCCAGCAGCCAAGACATGTCCCCAAACATTCAGTACTTC. Translating gives CASSQDMSPNIQYF. V usage is TRBV6-5 and J usage is TRBJ2-4; unclear D gene. The CDR3 sequence is 14 residues long. CDR1 is MNHEY, CDR2 SVGAGI, per germline. Between the trimmed V and J ends, which lost 6 bases and 6 bases, there was a span of 15 bases.

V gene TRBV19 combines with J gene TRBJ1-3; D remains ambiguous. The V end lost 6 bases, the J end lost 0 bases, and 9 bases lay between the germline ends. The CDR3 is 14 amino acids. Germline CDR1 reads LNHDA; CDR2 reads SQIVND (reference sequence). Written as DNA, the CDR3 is TGTGCCAGTAGGGAACAGAGCTCTGGAAACACCATATATTTT. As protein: CASREQSSGNTIYF.

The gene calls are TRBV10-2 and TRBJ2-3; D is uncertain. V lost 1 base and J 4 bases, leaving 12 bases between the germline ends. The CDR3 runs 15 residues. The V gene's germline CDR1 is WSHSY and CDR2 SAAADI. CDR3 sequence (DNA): TGCGCCAGCAGTGAGTTAGCCTATGGCTCAGATACGCAGTATTTT. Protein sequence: CASSELAYGSDTQYF.

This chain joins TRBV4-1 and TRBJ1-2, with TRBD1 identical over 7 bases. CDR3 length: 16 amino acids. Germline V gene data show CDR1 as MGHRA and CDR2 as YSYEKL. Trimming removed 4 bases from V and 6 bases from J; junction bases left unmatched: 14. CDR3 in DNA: TGCGCCAGCAGCCCCCTTAATCGAGGGGGCGAGGATGGCTACACCTTC. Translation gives CASSPLNRGGEDGYTF.

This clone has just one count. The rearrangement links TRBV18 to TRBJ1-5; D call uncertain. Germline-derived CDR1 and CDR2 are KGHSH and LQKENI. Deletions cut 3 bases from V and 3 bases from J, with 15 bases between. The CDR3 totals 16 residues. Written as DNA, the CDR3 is TGTGCCAGCTCACCTGTTGCGGGGAATATCAATCAGCCCCAGCATTTT. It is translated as CASSPVAGNINQPQHF.

As DNA, the CDR3 is TGTGCCAGCAGCCAAGAGGGACTAGCGGGAGCTAACACCGGGGAGCTGTTTTTT. It is translated as CASSQEGLAGANTGELFF. This chain connects TRBV3-1 (or the pseudogene TRBV3-2) to TRBJ2-2, with TRBD2 matching 14 bases. J gave up 2 bases and V 0 bases, and 2 bases lay outside the gene matches. CDR1 LGHDT and CDR2 YNNKEL come from the germline V gene (reference sequence). CDR3 size: 18 residues.

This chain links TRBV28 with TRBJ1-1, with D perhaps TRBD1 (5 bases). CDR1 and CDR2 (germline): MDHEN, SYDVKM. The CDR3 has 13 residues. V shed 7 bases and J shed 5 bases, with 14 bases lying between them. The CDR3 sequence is CASTLGQTTEAFF. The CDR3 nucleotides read TGTGCCAGCACCTTGGGGCAGACAACTGAAGCTTTCTTT.

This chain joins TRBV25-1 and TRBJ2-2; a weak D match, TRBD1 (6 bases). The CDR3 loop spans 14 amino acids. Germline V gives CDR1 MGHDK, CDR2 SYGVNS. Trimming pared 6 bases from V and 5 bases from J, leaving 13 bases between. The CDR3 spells CASRPTGKTGELFF. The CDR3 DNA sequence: TGTGCCAGCAGGCCCACAGGGAAAACCGGGGAGCTGTTTTTT.

This chain's CDR3 is CASSYLAGAADTQYF. In nucleotides, the CDR3 is TGTGCCAGCAGCTACTTAGCGGGAGCGGCGGATACGCAGTATTTT. This chain links TRBV7-9 with TRBJ2-3, with TRBD2 identical over 9 bases. This CDR3 has 15 amino acids. V shed 4 bases, J shed 6 bases, and the junction held 8 bases outside the gene matches. Germline CDR1 SEHNR, CDR2 FQNEAQ (reference sequence).

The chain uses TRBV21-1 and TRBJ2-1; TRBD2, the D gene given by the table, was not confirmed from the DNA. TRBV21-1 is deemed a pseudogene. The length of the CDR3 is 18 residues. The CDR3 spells CASSRGWWLTSGRHEQFF. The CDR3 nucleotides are TGTGCCAGCAGCAGGGGTTGGTGGCTTACTAGCGGGAGACATGAGCAGTTCTTC.

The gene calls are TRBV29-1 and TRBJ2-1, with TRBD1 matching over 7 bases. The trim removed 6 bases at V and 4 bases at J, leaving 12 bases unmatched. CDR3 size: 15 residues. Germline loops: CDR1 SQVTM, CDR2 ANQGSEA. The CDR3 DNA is TGCAGCGTGGGTACAGGGGCCTGGACTTACAATGAGCAGTTCTTC. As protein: CSVGTGAWTYNEQFF.

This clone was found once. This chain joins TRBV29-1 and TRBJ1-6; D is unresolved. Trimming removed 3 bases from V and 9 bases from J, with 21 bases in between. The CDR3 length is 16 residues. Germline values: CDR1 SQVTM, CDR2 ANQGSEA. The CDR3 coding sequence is TGCAGCGTTGAGCCCCTAGTGGACTCCGTGGGTTCACCCCTCCACTTT. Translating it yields CSVEPLVDSVGSPLHF.

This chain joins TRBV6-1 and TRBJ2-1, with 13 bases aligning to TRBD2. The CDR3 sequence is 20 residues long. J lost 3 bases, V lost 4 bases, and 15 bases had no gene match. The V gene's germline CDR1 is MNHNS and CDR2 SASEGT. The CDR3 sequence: CASSGGTGTSGKGLYNEQFF. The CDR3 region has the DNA TGTGCCAGCAGTGGGGGTACCGGGACTAGCGGGAAGGGTCTCTACAATGAGCAGTTCTTC.

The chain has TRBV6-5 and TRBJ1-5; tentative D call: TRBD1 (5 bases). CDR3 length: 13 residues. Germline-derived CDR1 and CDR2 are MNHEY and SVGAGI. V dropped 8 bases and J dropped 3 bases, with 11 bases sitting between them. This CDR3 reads CASQRGVNQPQHF. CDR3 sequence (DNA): TGTGCCAGCCAAAGGGGTGTCAATCAGCCCCAGCATTTT.